The rows below give T cell receptor beta chains drawn from one sample of a study of radiotherapy plus CTLA-4 blockade in lung cancer. Method: immunoSEQ multiplex PCR; TCRdb's copy keeps in-frame clones and lacks some. The sample holds about 66,000 clones, around four fifths seen once. The sequencing here drew on peripheral blood, taken from a patient treated with radiotherapy plus ipilimumab. The receptors here all came from a human donor with non-small cell lung cancer who had a partial response to radiotherapy plus ipilimumab. Each CDR3 is given with its conserved first and last residue. A D gene is named only where the DNA matches it firmly. Clone size is not always given. Where it is, it says once, few, many or a class for expanded clones.

j_gene: TRBJ2-3
v_gene: TRBV5-4
abundance: -
d_gene: -
CDR3aa: CASSSASVSSTDTQYF
CDR3nt: TGTGCCAGCAGCTCCGCTAGCGTATCTAGCACAGATACGCAGTATTTT

j_gene: TRBJ1-5
v_gene: TRBV29-1
abundance: -
d_gene: TRBD1
CDR3aa: CSVRGTGGQPQHF
CDR3nt: TGCAGCGTCCGCGGGACAGGGGGTCAGCCCCAGCATTTT

j_gene: TRBJ1-2
v_gene: TRBV30
abundance: few
d_gene: -
CDR3aa: CAWSVRQGSGYTF
CDR3nt: TGTGCCTGGAGTGTACGGCAGGGCAGTGGCTACACCTTC

j_gene: TRBJ1-4
v_gene: TRBV7-9
abundance: -
d_gene: TRBD1
CDR3aa: CASSFLTGGSEKLFF
CDR3nt: TGTGCCAGCAGCTTTCTAACAGGGGGCAGTGAAAAACTGTTTTTT

j_gene: TRBJ2-7
v_gene: TRBV5-1
abundance: -
d_gene: -
CDR3aa: CASSFDSTYEQYF
CDR3nt: TGCGCCAGCAGCTTCGACAGCACCTACGAGCAGTACTTC

j_gene: TRBJ2-1
v_gene: TRBV30
abundance: -
d_gene: TRBD2
CDR3aa: CAWNGETSGRNEQFF
CDR3nt: TGTGCCTGGAATGGTGAGACTAGCGGGAGGAATGAGCAGTTCTTC

j_gene: TRBJ1-1
v_gene: TRBV5-1
abundance: few
d_gene: -
CDR3aa: CASSLVRGDTEAFF
CDR3nt: TGCGCCAGCAGCTTGGTCCGAGGAGACACTGAAGCTTTCTTT

j_gene: TRBJ2-2
v_gene: TRBV7-3
abundance: -
d_gene: TRBD2
CDR3aa: CASSLFGAGGTGELFF
CDR3nt: TGTGCCAGCAGCTTATTTGGAGCGGGAGGTACCGGGGAGCTGTTTTTT

j_gene: TRBJ2-7
v_gene: TRBV5-1
abundance: -
d_gene: -
CDR3aa: CASSLDRGEQYF
CDR3nt: TGCGCCAGCAGCTTGGATCGGGGCGAGCAGTACTTC

j_gene: TRBJ2-3
v_gene: TRBV9
abundance: once
d_gene: -
CDR3aa: CASSVQPGTDTQYF
CDR3nt: TGTGCCAGCAGCGTACAACCGGGCACAGATACGCAGTATTTT

j_gene: TRBJ2-1
v_gene: TRBV4-2
abundance: -
d_gene: -
CDR3aa: CASSQERGASLDNEQFF
CDR3nt: TGTGCCAGCAGCCAAGAAAGGGGTGCGAGCCTTGACAATGAGCAGTTCTTC

j_gene: TRBJ1-3
v_gene: TRBV19
abundance: -
d_gene: TRBD1
CDR3aa: CASQGQSSGNTIYF
CDR3nt: TGTGCCAGCCAGGGACAGAGCTCTGGAAACACCATATATTTT

j_gene: TRBJ1-5
v_gene: TRBV28
abundance: -
d_gene: -
CDR3aa: CASRTETVSNQPQHF
CDR3nt: TGTGCCAGCAGAACCGAGACAGTTAGCAATCAGCCCCAGCATTTT

j_gene: TRBJ1-2
v_gene: TRBV5-1
abundance: -
d_gene: -
CDR3aa: CASSLATANDYGYTF
CDR3nt: TGCGCCAGCAGCTTGGCGACAGCTAACGACTATGGCTACACCTTC

j_gene: TRBJ2-7
v_gene: TRBV15
abundance: -
d_gene: TRBD1
CDR3aa: CATRPEQGSWEQYF
CDR3nt: TGTGCCACCAGACCGGAACAGGGGTCTTGGGAGCAGTACTTC

j_gene: TRBJ2-3
v_gene: TRBV11-3
abundance: -
d_gene: -
CDR3aa: CASSSIFGEFTDTQYF
CDR3nt: TGTGCCAGCAGCAGCATTTTTGGGGAGTTCACAGATACGCAGTATTTT

j_gene: TRBJ2-5
v_gene: TRBV9
abundance: few
d_gene: TRBD1
CDR3aa: CASSAWGQTSEETQYF
CDR3nt: TGTGCCAGCAGCGCTTGGGGACAGACTTCCGAAGAGACCCAGTACTTC

j_gene: TRBJ1-2
v_gene: TRBV2
abundance: -
d_gene: -
CDR3aa: CASSPQTGYTF
CDR3nt: TGTGCCAGCAGCCCCCAGACAGGCTACACCTTC

j_gene: TRBJ1-5
v_gene: TRBV7-2
abundance: once
d_gene: -
CDR3aa: CASSLGVATTRRNQPQHF
CDR3nt: TGTGCCAGCAGCTTAGGGGTTGCAACCACCCGGAGGAATCAGCCCCAGCATTTT

j_gene: TRBJ1-1
v_gene: TRBV18
abundance: few
d_gene: -
CDR3aa: CASSPSGGPGTEAFF
CDR3nt: TGTGCCAGCTCACCATCGGGGGGGCCGGGGACTGAAGCTTTCTTT

j_gene: TRBJ2-3
v_gene: TRBV29-1
abundance: few
d_gene: TRBD1
CDR3aa: CSGDTGGTDTQYF
CDR3nt: TGCAGCGGGGACACAGGGGGAACAGATACGCAGTATTTT

j_gene: TRBJ2-3
v_gene: TRBV6-4
abundance: -
d_gene: -
CDR3aa: CASSRLPGDTQYF
CDR3nt: TGTGCCAGCAGCCGACTCCCTGGGGATACGCAGTATTTT